This paragraph reports one T cell receptor beta chain. Its antigen remains unidentified. These data belong to a study of beta chain features in type 1 diabetes. Study-wide results and limits: A closer apparent resemblance between naive, central memory and Treg TCRB repertoires was seen in patients than in healthy donors. Shortening that was moderate but significant affected the TCRB CDR3s of Type 1 diabetes patients in all four CD4+ subsets.

Expressed TCRB transcripts were sequenced after all isolated RNA was converted to cDNA. Clones were sequenced by immunoSEQ multiplex PCR, and TCRdb holds only the in-frame ones, with some missing. The sample holds a few hundred thousand clones, 13% to 15% seen once. The CDR3 contains 15 residues. Germline V gene data show CDR1 as KGHSH and CDR2 as LQKENI. V lost 0 bases to trimming and J lost 2 bases, with 8 bases between them. The receptor's source is a man aged 30-40 years with type 1 diabetes. The material sequenced was naive CD4+ T cells from blood. The V and J genes are TRBV18 and TRBJ2-1; D call uncertain. CDR3 coding DNA: TGTGCCAGCTCACCACCTCTAAAAACCTACAATGAGCAGTTCTTC. It encodes CASSPPLKTYNEQFF.